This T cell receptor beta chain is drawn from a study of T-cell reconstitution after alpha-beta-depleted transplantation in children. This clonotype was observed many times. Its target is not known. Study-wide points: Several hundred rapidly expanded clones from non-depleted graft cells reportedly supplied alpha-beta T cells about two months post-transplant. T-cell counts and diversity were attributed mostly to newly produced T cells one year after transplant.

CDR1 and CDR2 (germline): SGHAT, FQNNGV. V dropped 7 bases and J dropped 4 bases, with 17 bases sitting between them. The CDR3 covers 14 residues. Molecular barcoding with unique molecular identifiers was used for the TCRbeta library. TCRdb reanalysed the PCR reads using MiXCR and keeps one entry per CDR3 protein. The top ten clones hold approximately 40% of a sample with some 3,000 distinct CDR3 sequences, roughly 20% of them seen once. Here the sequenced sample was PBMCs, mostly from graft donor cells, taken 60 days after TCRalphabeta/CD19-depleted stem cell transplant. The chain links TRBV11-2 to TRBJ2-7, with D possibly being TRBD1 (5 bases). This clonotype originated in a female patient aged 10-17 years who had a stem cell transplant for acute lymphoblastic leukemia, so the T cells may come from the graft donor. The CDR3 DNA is TGTGCCAGCACCAGACAGTTGGACCAGTACGAGCAGTACTTC. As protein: CASTRQLDQYEQYF.